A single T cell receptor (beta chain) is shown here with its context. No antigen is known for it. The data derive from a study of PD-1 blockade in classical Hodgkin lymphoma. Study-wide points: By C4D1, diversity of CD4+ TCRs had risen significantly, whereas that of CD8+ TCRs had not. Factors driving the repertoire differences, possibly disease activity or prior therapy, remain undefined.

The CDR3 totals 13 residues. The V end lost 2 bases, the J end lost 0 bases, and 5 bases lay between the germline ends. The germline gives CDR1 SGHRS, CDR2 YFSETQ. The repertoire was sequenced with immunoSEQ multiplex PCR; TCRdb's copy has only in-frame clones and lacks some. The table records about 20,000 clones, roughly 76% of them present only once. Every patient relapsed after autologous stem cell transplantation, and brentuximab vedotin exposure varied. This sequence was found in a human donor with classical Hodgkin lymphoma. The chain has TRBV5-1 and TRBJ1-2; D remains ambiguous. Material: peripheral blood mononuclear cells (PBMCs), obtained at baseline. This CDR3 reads CASSFGTNYGYTF. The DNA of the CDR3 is TGCGCCAGCAGCTTCGGGACTAACTATGGCTACACCTTC.